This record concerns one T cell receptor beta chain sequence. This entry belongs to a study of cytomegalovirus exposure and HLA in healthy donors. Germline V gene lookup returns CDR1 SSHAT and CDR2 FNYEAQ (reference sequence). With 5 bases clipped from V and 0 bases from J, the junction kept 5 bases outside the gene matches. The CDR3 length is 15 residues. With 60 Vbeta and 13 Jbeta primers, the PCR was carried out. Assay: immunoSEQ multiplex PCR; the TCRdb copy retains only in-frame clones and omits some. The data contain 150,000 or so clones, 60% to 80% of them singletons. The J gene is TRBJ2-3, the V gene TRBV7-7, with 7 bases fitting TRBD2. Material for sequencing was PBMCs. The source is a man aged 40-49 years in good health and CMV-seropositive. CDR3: CASSLTSASTDTQYF. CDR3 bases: TGTGCCAGCAGCCTTACTAGCGCCAGCACAGATACGCAGTATTTT.